This entry concerns a single TCR beta chain. Its target is unknown. The record originates from a study of cytomegalovirus exposure and HLA in healthy donors. Study findings and constraints: In the analysis, some V segments, TRBV6-2 and TRBV6-3 included, were excluded as indistinguishable.

A multiplex PCR was run with 60 Vbeta primers and 13 Jbeta primers. Profiled with immunoSEQ multiplex PCR; TCRdb holds only in-frame clones, not every one. The repertoire shows 55,000 to 75,000 clones; the top ten hold more than 1.5%. Each donor was healthy, and each was a bone marrow donor. Germline V gene data show CDR1 as LNHNV and CDR2 as YYDKDF (reference sequence). Trimming at V came to 2 bases and at J to 8 bases, leaving 8 bases not matched to a gene. There are 15 residues in the CDR3. The sequenced sample consisted of PBMCs. The chain employs TRBV15 and TRBJ2-1, with 8 bases aligning to TRBD1. The receptor's source is a woman aged 25 to 45 in good health and CMV-seronegative. Here the CDR3 reads CATSRLPTGEDEQFF. DNA for the CDR3: TGTGCCACCAGCAGATTACCGACAGGGGAGGATGAGCAGTTCTTC.